This section outlines one T cell receptor beta chain sequence together with its context. As yet, its antigen is unknown. Germline assignment: CDR1 SEHNR and CDR2 FQNEAQ (reference sequence). The CDR3 is 14 residues long. Between the trimmed V and J ends, which lost 8 bases and 7 bases, there was a span of 18 bases. This entry is derived from a study of cytomegalovirus exposure and HLA in healthy donors. Researchers ran the PCR with 60 Vbeta and 13 Jbeta primers. Libraries were prepared by immunoSEQ multiplex PCR; TCRdb keeps only in-frame clonotypes and omits some of them. Found here are around 280,000 clones, around nine tenths of them singletons; the top ten hold 2% to 3%. Findings and caveats of the study: Specificity for CMV antigens was confirmed in vitro for a few of the CMV-associated chains.

Material: PBMCs. The chain recombines TRBV7-9 with TRBJ2-1; perhaps TRBD2 as D (6 bases). The TCR comes from a woman aged 18-29 years in good health and CMV-seronegative. The CDR3 DNA follows: TGTGCCAGCTCTGGGAGGTTCTCGAGAAATGAGCAGTTCTTC. Translation: CASSGRFSRNEQFF. The full variable domain, rest sourced from reference TRBV7-9 and TRBJ2-1, is DTGVSQNPRHKITKRGQNVTFRCDPISEHNRLYWYRQTLGQGPEFLTYFQNEAQLEKSRLLSDRFSAERPKGSFSTLEIQRTEQGDSAMYLCASSGRFSRNEQFFGPGTRLTVL.